Below are 20 T cell receptor beta chains sequenced from a single sample in a study of cytomegalovirus exposure and HLA in healthy donors. The study ran its PCR with 60 Vbeta and 13 Jbeta primers. TCRdb's copy holds only in-frame clones and misses some; the assay was immunoSEQ multiplex PCR. Of about 130,000 clones in the sample, 75% to 85% are singletons; the top ten hold around 3%. Material for sequencing was PBMCs. The receptors were gathered from a male donor in good health and CMV-seronegative.

The J gene is TRBJ2-7, the V gene TRBV10-3, with 7 bases identical to TRBD1. With 0 bases clipped from V and 6 bases from J, the junction kept 8 bases outside the gene matches. Germline V gives CDR1 ENHRY, CDR2 SYGVKD. The CDR3 sequence is 15 residues long. The CDR3 loop reads CAISESITPGGEQYF. In DNA form, the CDR3 reads TGTGCCATCAGTGAGTCGATTACCCCAGGGGGCGAGCAGTACTTC.

The chain links TRBV7-9 to TRBJ1-5; D ambiguous. Deletions cut 5 bases from V and 11 bases from J, with 10 bases between. Germline values: CDR1 SEHNR, CDR2 FQNEAQ (reference sequence). The CDR3 consists of 11 residues. The CDR3 spells CASSPGGAQHF. CDR3 coding DNA: TGTGCCAGCAGCCCTGGAGGAGCCCAGCATTTT. The entire variable domain, with the rest obtained from reference TRBV7-9 and TRBJ1-5, is as follows: DTGVSQNPRHKITKRGQNVTFRCDPISEHNRLYWYRQTLGQGPEFLTYFQNEAQLEKSRLLSDRFSAERPKGSFSTLEIQRTEQGDSAMYLCASSPGGAQHFGDGTRLSIL.

The rearrangement links TRBV5-1 to TRBJ2-3; weak D call: TRBD2 (7 bases). CDR3 length: 17 amino acids. V was shortened by 3 bases and J by 0 bases, with 17 bases between the two germline ends. CDR1 and CDR2 from the germline V gene are SGHRS and YFSETQ. The CDR3 sequence: CASSWPGGGTSTDTQYF. CDR3 nucleotide sequence: TGCGCCAGCAGCTGGCCGGGGGGCGGGACGAGCACAGATACGCAGTATTTT.

The rearrangement joins TRBV2 to TRBJ2-1; the match to TRBD2 covers 8 bases. This CDR3 comprises 14 residues. Trimming took 6 bases from V and 9 from J; bases not matched to a gene: 10. Germline-derived CDR1 and CDR2 are SNHLY and FYNNEI. CDR3 nucleotides: TGTGCCAGCAGCCCGGGGGCGGGGGGAGCTGAGCAGTTCTTC. Amino acid sequence: CASSPGAGGAEQFF.

The V and J genes are TRBV7-2 and TRBJ2-1, with 11 bases lining up with TRBD2. V trimming: 6 bases; J trimming: 5 bases; junction bases outside the gene matches: 15. Germline V lookup: CDR1 SGHTA, CDR2 FQGNSA. CDR3 length: 18 amino acids. The CDR3 protein is CASRSPWTSGRLNNEQFF. Here the CDR3 DNA reads TGTGCCAGCAGGTCCCCGTGGACTAGCGGGCGCTTAAACAATGAGCAGTTCTTC.

This sequence joins TRBV9 and TRBJ2-3, with 9 bases fitting TRBD1. Germline V lookup: CDR1 SGDLS, CDR2 YYNGEE. V dropped 0 bases and J dropped 2; count of bases not matched to a gene: 4. This CDR3 has 16 amino acids. CDR3: CASSVGGQGITDTQYF. The CDR3 DNA sequence: TGTGCCAGCAGCGTAGGAGGACAGGGGATCACAGATACGCAGTATTTT.

The CDR3 spells CASSPKHYEQYF. CDR3 DNA sequence: TGTGCCAGCTCACCAAAACATTACGAGCAGTACTTC. The chain has TRBV18 and TRBJ2-7; no reliable D call. The V end lost 2 bases, the J end lost 4 bases, and 6 bases lay between the germline ends. The CDR3 length is 12 residues. Per the germline V gene, CDR1 is KGHSH and CDR2 is LQKENI.

The rearrangement joins TRBV27 to TRBJ1-6; the match to TRBD1 covers 11 bases. CDR3 length equals 15 residues. V lost 2 bases to trimming and J lost 9 bases; unmatched junction nucleotides: 3. From germline, CDR1 is MNHEY and CDR2 SMNVEV (reference sequence). DNA for the CDR3: TGTGCCAGCAGTTTAAAAGGGACAGGGGGTTCACCCCTCCACTTT. This encodes CASSLKGTGGSPLHF.

The chain is built from TRBV4-2 and TRBJ1-1; 7 bases agree with TRBD1. With V trimmed by 5 bases and J by 2 bases, 5 bases remained unmatched. The CDR3 covers 14 residues. CDR1 is LGHNA and CDR2 is YNFKEQ in the germline V gene. CDR3 region: CASSMNRGNTEAFF. Here the CDR3 DNA reads TGTGCCAGCAGCATGAACAGGGGCAACACTGAAGCTTTCTTT.

This clone was seen more than once but under ten times. The V call is TRBV2, the J call TRBJ1-1; D unresolved. V was cut by 6 bases and J by 3 bases, with 17 bases left in between. Germline V gene sequence: CDR1 SNHLY, CDR2 FYNNEI. The CDR3 has 15 amino acids. The CDR3 reads CASSSVGVLDTEAFF. CDR3 nucleotide sequence: TGTGCCAGCAGCTCCGTGGGAGTGTTGGACACTGAAGCTTTCTTT.

Regarding this clone: At one boundary the junction diverges from the germline segment, which might be a read error. The J gene is TRBJ2-6, the V gene TRBV4-2, with TRBD2 identical over 8 bases. Germline V lookup: CDR1 LGHNA, CDR2 YNFKEQ. This CDR3 spans 18 amino acids. The CDR3 protein is CASSQAGTSGSGANGLTF. CDR3 DNA: TGTGCCAGCAGCCAAGCCGGGACTAGTGGTTCTGGGGCCAACGGCCTGACTTTC.

The table lists this clone with a count of one. The chain joins TRBV5-1 to TRBJ2-3, with D possibly being TRBD1 (5 bases). Germline values: CDR1 SGHRS, CDR2 YFSETQ. The V and J ends lost 4 bases and 2 bases respectively, with 11 bases between them. The CDR3 is made up of 14 amino acids. CDR3 in DNA: TGCGCCAGCAGCATAGTAGGGGACACAGATACGCAGTATTTT. Protein: CASSIVGDTDTQYF. The entire variable domain, with the rest obtained from reference TRBV5-1 and TRBJ2-3, is as follows: KAGVTQTPRYLIKTRGQQVTLSCSPISGHRSVSWYQQTPGQGLQFLFEYFSETQRNKGNFPGRFSGRQFSNSRSEMNVSTLELGDSALYLCASSIVGDTDTQYFGPGTRLTVL.

The V gene is TRBV5-4, the J gene TRBJ2-1; TRBD2 matches at 9 bases. J was trimmed by 7 bases and V by 0 bases; bases with no gene match: 8. This CDR3 comprises 16 residues. The germline CDR1 and CDR2 sequences are SGHNT and YYREEE (reference sequence). The CDR3 DNA sequence: TGTGCCAGCAGCTTGGGCGGGACTAGCAGTTCGAATGAGCAGTTCTTC. It translates to CASSLGGTSSSNEQFF.

The rearrangement uses TRBV9 and TRBJ2-7; 7 bases are shared with TRBD1. Germline V gene data show CDR1 as SGDLS and CDR2 as YYNGEE. The trim removed 4 bases at V and 2 bases at J, leaving 3 bases unmatched. This CDR3 has 13 residues. The CDR3 is CASSRGQTYEQYF. The CDR3 nucleotides read TGTGCCAGCAGCCGGGGACAGACCTACGAGCAGTACTTC.

The chain recombines TRBV5-6 with TRBJ2-4; D is possibly TRBD2 (5 bases). CDR3 length: 15 residues. Trimming took 0 bases from V and 6 from J, leaving 13 bases between them. CDR1 SGHDT and CDR2 YYEEEE come from the germline V gene. CDR3 sequence (DNA): TGTGCCAGCAGCTTGGCCAGAGGGTTCGGAAACATTCAGTACTTC. Its translation is CASSLARGFGNIQYF. Filled out from reference TRBV5-6 and TRBJ2-4, the complete variable domain reads DAGVTQSPTHLIKTRGQQVTLRCSPKSGHDTVSWYQQALGQGPQFIFQYYEEEERQRGNFPDRFSGHQFPNYSSELNVNALLLGDSALYLCASSLARGFGNIQYFGAGTRLSVL.

The chain carries TRBV2 and TRBJ1-3; possibly TRBD1 for D (5 bases). The CDR3 is 13 residues long. V lost 8 bases and J lost 11, with 19 bases in between. Germline V gene data show CDR1 as SNHLY and CDR2 as FYNNEI. The CDR3 region has the DNA TGTGCCAGCGCGGGAATAACGACGGGGCCCATATATTTT. Translation gives CASAGITTGPIYF.

The chain has TRBV7-9 and TRBJ2-7; D is ambiguous. Germline V gene data show CDR1 as SEHNR and CDR2 as FQNEAQ (reference sequence). The CDR3 contains 13 residues. V lost 5 bases, J lost 4 bases, and 12 bases lay in between. The CDR3 coding sequence is TGTGCCAGCAGCGGGCCCGTGGTTTACGAGCAGTACTTC. Its translation: CASSGPVVYEQYF.

The chain is built from TRBV19 and TRBJ1-1, with D possibly matching TRBD1 (5 bases). Per germline, CDR1 LNHDA and CDR2 SQIVND (reference sequence). This CDR3 has 17 residues. Trimming cost V 5 bases and J 0 bases, with 19 bases left between them. The CDR3 coding sequence is TGTGCCAGTAGTCTCCTCCAGGGTTTAACGATGAACACTGAAGCTTTCTTT. Residues: CASSLLQGLTMNTEAFF.

V usage is TRBV7-9 and J usage is TRBJ1-1; D might be TRBD1 (5 bases). CDR3 length: 16 amino acids. The germline CDR1 and CDR2 sequences are SEHNR and FQNEAQ (reference sequence). Trimming stripped 3 bases from V and 3 bases from J, with 17 bases between. CDR3 sequence (DNA): TGTGCCAGCAGCTTTGGTATGACTGGGGGGGACACTGAAGCTTTCTTT. This encodes CASSFGMTGGDTEAFF.

The chain links TRBV5-6 to TRBJ1-3; D not certain. V lost 4 bases and J 0 bases, leaving 11 bases between the germline ends. CDR1 and CDR2 from the germline V gene are SGHDT and YYEEEE. CDR3 length: 15 amino acids. The CDR3 loop is CASSPHPVSGNTIYF. The DNA of the CDR3 is TGTGCCAGCAGCCCCCATCCGGTCTCTGGAAACACCATATATTTT. The whole variable domain, filled in from reference TRBV5-6 and TRBJ1-3, reads DAGVTQSPTHLIKTRGQQVTLRCSPKSGHDTVSWYQQALGQGPQFIFQYYEEEERQRGNFPDRFSGHQFPNYSSELNVNALLLGDSALYLCASSPHPVSGNTIYFGEGSWLTVV.